This TCR beta chain is from a study of blood T cell repertoires in COVID-19. Study summary: Sites across the United States, Italy and Spain contributed samples from acute and convalescent COVID-19. T cells, B-cell-depleted T cells, or PBMCs provided the cDNA or gDNA that served as material.

The CDR3 extends over 16 amino acids. Trimming pared 6 bases from V and 1 base from J, leaving 16 bases between. The V gene's germline CDR1 is SGHVS and CDR2 FQNEAQ. Authors' data handling: Amplification of reference gene primers provided the estimated nucleated cell counts. Some clones are missing from TCRdb's copy, which holds only in-frame ones; the method was immunoSEQ multiplex PCR. D and trimming were read from the DNA, whereas the V and J calls and clone size are those reported in that table. The sample records hundreds of thousands of clones, 85% to 90% being singletons. The source material was peripheral blood. This clonotype was sampled from a woman aged 45 to 65 with COVID-19, enrolled during active disease. The gene calls are TRBV7-8 and TRBJ2-1, with D possibly matching TRBD2 (6 bases). Here the CDR3 reads CASRPDLARSYNEQFF. DNA for the CDR3: TGTGCCAGCAGACCAGACCTAGCGAGATCCTACAATGAGCAGTTCTTC.